This T cell receptor (beta chain) was recorded in a study of cytomegalovirus exposure and HLA in healthy donors. V was shortened by 5 bases and J by 6 bases, with 14 bases between the two germline ends. Germline values: CDR1 MGHRA, CDR2 YSYEKL. This CDR3 is 13 amino acids long. Vbeta (60) and Jbeta (13) primers were used in the PCR. Assay: immunoSEQ multiplex PCR; the TCRdb copy retains only in-frame clones and omits some. The sample yields 75,000 to 95,000 clones, about 81% seen once. The V gene is TRBV4-1, the J gene TRBJ2-7, with D possibly being TRBD1 (6 bases). This clonotype was sampled from a man aged 18-30 years in good health and CMV-seronegative. Specimen: PBMCs. The CDR3 loop is CASSYKTGGEQYF. The CDR3 nucleotides read TGCGCCAGCAGCTACAAGACAGGCGGCGAGCAGTACTTC.